This TCR beta chain came from a study of regulatory T cells in long-lasting Graves disease. The germline CDR1 and CDR2 sequences are MNHEY and SMNVEV (reference sequence). Deletions cut 5 bases from V and 2 bases from J, with 13 bases between. CDR3 length: 14 amino acids. Findings of the study overall: Possibly, accuracy suffered from the small sample size. Under persistent disease, TRBV28, TRBJ1-2 and TRBJ2-5 were used preferentially.

This clonotype appeared many times. The antigen remains unidentified. Researchers made TCR beta libraries by using iRepertoire HTBI primers and running Arm-PCR on CDR3 regions. TCRdb reanalysed the multiplex PCR reads using MiXCR and keeps one entry per CDR3 protein. The data contain roughly 430,000 distinct CDR3 sequences, about 15% of them singletons. Time point described: newly diagnosed GD, antithyroid drugs for less than 3 months. RNA isolated from PBMCs was used to make the TCR library. It was American Thyroid Association guidelines that determined Graves' disease diagnosis. This sample also belongs to another study, concerning T cells in Graves' hyperthyroidism and ophthalmopathy.

Sequenced material: peripheral blood mononuclear cells (PBMCs), taken at new diagnosis, from a patient treated with antithyroid drugs. J is TRBJ2-7 and V is TRBV27; D may be TRBD1 (6 bases). The clonotype was recovered from a woman younger than 45 with Graves disease. The CDR3 coding sequence is TGTGCCAGCAGTCCAGGGGCAGGGCCCTACGAGCAGTACTTC. Residues: CASSPGAGPYEQYF.